This TCR beta chain was profiled in a study of identical twins. Notes on the study in general: Memory repertoires showed no such pattern, whereas abundant cord blood beta clonotypes carried fewer insertions. There was an excess of low generation probability in the out-of-frame alpha sequences that twins shared.

In this sample, this clonotype turned up many times. Its antigen is as yet unknown. TCRdb passed the 5' RACE reads through MiXCR, listing each CDR3 protein once. The sample includes 690,000 or so distinct CDR3 sequences, 5.5% to 6.5% of them seen just once. CDR1 and CDR2 from the germline V gene are SGHTA and FQGTGA. Trimming removed 5 bases at V and 0 bases at J, with 6 bases between. The CDR3 length is 13 residues. Specimen: naive T cells sorted from blood. The clonotype comes from a man younger than 35 in good health. The V gene is TRBV7-3, the J gene TRBJ2-3; no definite D call. DNA for the CDR3: TGTGCCAGCAGCACCGTTAGCACAGATACGCAGTATTTT. Translated, it gives CASSTVSTDTQYF.